The 9 T cell receptor beta chains below come from one sample, sequenced in a study of blood T cells in healthy people across ages. The second PCR ran roughly 6 to 12 cycles with a sample-barcoded 5' primer and J-beta primers. TCRdb re-called the 5' RACE reads with MiXCR, one entry per CDR3 protein. The sample holds about 770,000 distinct CDR3 sequences; under 55% are singletons and the top ten take around 21%. The specimen sequenced was blood. Source of these receptors: a man aged 60 to 75 in good health.

On this clonotype: A read error may account for a junction end that differs from germline. V gene TRBV5-1 combines with J gene TRBJ2-1, with TRBD2 identical over 9 bases. The length of the CDR3 is 20 residues. Germline assignment: CDR1 SGHRS and CDR2 YFSETQ. Written as DNA, the CDR3 is TGCGCCGGCAGCACACAACAGGGCCTTTTTAATAGCGGGGGTATGAATGAGCAGTTCTTC. Encoded protein: CAGSTQQGLFNSGGMNEQFF.

This clonotype was observed a few times. J is TRBJ2-3 and V is TRBV5-6; D remains ambiguous. The germline V gene encodes CDR1 SGHDT and CDR2 YYEEEE. Trimming cost V 1 base and J 0 bases, with 9 bases left between them. The CDR3 runs 15 residues. The CDR3 DNA reads as TGTGCCAGCAGCTTGCAATGGGATAGCACAGATACGCAGTATTTT. Protein product: CASSLQWDSTDTQYF.

This clonotype showed up just a few times. This chain joins TRBV9 and TRBJ2-3; 7 positions match TRBD2. Germline values: CDR1 SGDLS, CDR2 YYNGEE. The V gene end was trimmed by 4 bases and the J gene end by 1 base; junction bases not matched to a gene: 9. The CDR3 runs to 16 residues. The CDR3 region has the DNA TGTGCCAGCAGCATTTCCGGGACTACAGGCACAGATACGCAGTATTTT. It translates to CASSISGTTGTDTQYF.

There are a few counts of this clonotype. CDR3 residues: CASSQSWSEQYF. CDR3 coding DNA: TGTGCCAGCAGCCAGTCCTGGAGCGAGCAGTACTTC. The chain couples TRBV3-1 to TRBJ2-7; D is undetermined. In germline, CDR1 is LGHDT, CDR2 YNNKEL (reference sequence). V lost 3 bases, J lost 6 bases, and 9 bases lay in between. This CDR3 is 12 amino acids long.

The V and J genes are TRBV20-1 and TRBJ2-1; TRBD2 matches at 11 bases. Germline CDR1 DFQATT, CDR2 SNEGSKA (reference sequence). The CDR3 runs to 16 residues. The V gene end was trimmed by 2 bases and the J gene end by 10 bases; junction bases not matched to a gene: 13. CDR3 bases: TGCAGTGCTAGATTGGCTAGCGGGGGGCTAATGATAGAGCAGTTCTTC. The encoded protein is CSARLASGGLMIEQFF.

This rearrangement joins TRBV6-5 to TRBJ1-2; possibly TRBD1 for D (5 bases). The CDR3 covers 15 residues. The ends were cut back, 3 bases at V and 2 bases at J, with 13 bases in the middle. Germline V gene data show CDR1 as MNHEY and CDR2 as SVGAGI. The CDR3 region has the DNA TGTGCCAGCAGTTATGGGGACGGGAGAAACTATGGCTACACCTTC. It is translated as CASSYGDGRNYGYTF.

The chain combines TRBV20-1 with TRBJ1-1, with D hard to call. This CDR3 has 14 residues. V gave up 1 base and J gave up 0 bases, with 9 bases separating them. The germline V gene encodes CDR1 DFQATT and CDR2 SNEGSKA (reference sequence). As DNA, the CDR3 is TGCAGTGCTAGAGCCGTGAATTTGAACACTGAAGCTTTCTTT. Its translation: CSARAVNLNTEAFF.

This clonotype was found a few times. The chain joins TRBV12-3 or TRBV12-4 to TRBJ2-1; unclear D gene. Trimming pared 7 bases from V and 8 bases from J, leaving 15 bases between. This CDR3 has 13 residues. In DNA form, the CDR3 reads TGTGCCAGCAAAGAACCCCGGTTGGATGAGCAGTTCTTC. Translated: CASKEPRLDEQFF.

This sequence joins TRBV12-3 or TRBV12-4 and TRBJ2-5; D is ambiguous. Trimming removed 6 bases from V and 5 bases from J, with 10 bases in between. CDR3 size: 12 residues. CDR3: CASRGKGETQYF. In nucleotides, the CDR3 is TGTGCCAGCAGGGGGAAAGGGGAGACCCAGTACTTC.